This TCR beta chain came from a study of identical twins. TCRdb re-called the 5' RACE reads with MiXCR, one entry per CDR3 protein. The sample has about 720,000 distinct CDR3 sequences, roughly 20% seen once; the top ten hold about an eighth. Trimming removed 3 bases from V and 2 bases from J; junction bases left unmatched: 3. The germline CDR1 and CDR2 sequences are SGHTA and FQGNSA. The CDR3 covers 15 residues. By its share, this clonotype is medium-sized. This sample also appeared in a second study, on T cells expressing NK-cell markers. From that second work: It was sorted CD3+CD56-NKG2C+, CD3+CD56+NKG2C- and CD3+CD56+NKG2C+ T cells that provided the TCR beta repertoires. Sorting in several experiments was restricted by an anti-gamma-delta TCR antibody to alpha-beta TCR T cells.

Sequencing used PBMCs. The chain is built from TRBV7-2 and TRBJ2-7; 11 bases align to TRBD2. This receptor was identified in a woman younger than 35 in good health. The CDR3 DNA is TGTGCCAGCAGCTTGGGACTAGCGGCTACCTACGAGCAGTACTTC. Translation gives CASSLGLAATYEQYF.